This T cell receptor beta chain comes out of a study of T cells in Graves' hyperthyroidism and ophthalmopathy. V lost 7 bases, J lost 5 bases, and 17 bases lay in between. The CDR3 is 14 residues long. The germline V gene has CDR1 SGHDN and CDR2 FVKESK. The investigators amplified TCR beta CDR3 regions from RNA transcripts. The HTBI set primed first-round TCR CDR3 RT-PCR. TCRdb passed the multiplex PCR reads through MiXCR, listing each CDR3 protein once. The table has about 320,000 distinct CDR3 sequences, 16% seen once. The chain joins TRBV14 to TRBJ2-5; D possibly uses TRBD1 or TRBD2 (5 bases each). The receptor was derived from a man younger than 40 with Graves' hyperthyroidism. The specimen was blood. The CDR3 coding sequence is TGTGCCAGCACCATAACTTTGGGGGTGGAGACCCAGTACTTC. Translation gives CASTITLGVETQYF.